These 2 T cell receptor beta chains share one sample of origin, sequenced in a study of T cell repertoires in cytomegalovirus infection. One entry per CDR3 protein results from TCRdb running MiXCR on the reads. The sample carries approximately 770,000 distinct CDR3 sequences, 25% to 35% recorded once. The antigens these receptors bind are not known. The specimen comprised cultured CD8+ T cells from PBMCs, sampled from culture after CMV antigen stimulation. These receptors all stem from a human donor in good health (CMV status not recorded). Some clones in this sample may be carry-over from other donors' samples.

This chain links TRBV7-4 with TRBJ2-5; 15 bases align to TRBD2. V lost 3 bases and J lost 0; bases outside the gene matches: 8. Germline CDR1 SGHVT, CDR2 SQSDAQ. The CDR3 has 19 residues. The CDR3 loop reads CASSFPGTSGGTYQETQYF. DNA of the CDR3: TGTGCCAGCAGCTTTCCCGGGACTAGCGGGGGGACGTACCAAGAGACCCAGTACTTC.

This clonotype was seen many times. The V gene is TRBV7-9, the J gene TRBJ1-2; D is possibly TRBD1 (6 bases). The length of the CDR3 is 12 residues. CDR1 and CDR2 from the germline V gene are SEHNR and FQNEAQ (reference sequence). The germline V and J ends were trimmed by 10 bases and 6 bases, with 15 bases remaining between them. CDR3: CAIQTGSNGYTF. DNA of the CDR3: TGTGCCATCCAGACAGGTTCGAATGGCTACACCTTC.